This T cell receptor beta chain comes out of a study of beta chain features in type 1 diabetes. Findings and limits, study-wide: TCRB CDR3 length was moderately but significantly reduced in all four CD4+ subsets of Type 1 diabetes patients. TCRB rearrangement may or may not be influenced by HLA type; here this remained unresolved. The similarity of naive, central memory and Treg TCRB repertoires appeared greater among patients than among healthy donors.

A few counts support this clone. What it binds is unknown. The entirety of the isolated RNA underwent reverse transcription, so expressed TCRB transcripts were sequenced. Only in-frame clones appear in the TCRdb table, and some are missing; sequencing was by immunoSEQ multiplex PCR. The sample lists some 640,000 clones; more than 12% were seen once. Sorted populations were all over 95% pure. The specimen sequenced was naive CD4+ T cells from blood. This receptor was taken from a man aged 18 to 30 with type 1 diabetes.

The CDR3 loop reads CASSPRPGARHEQYF. The CDR3 nucleotides are TGTGCCAGCAGCCCCCGGCCGGGGGCCCGCCACGAGCAGTACTTC. The V and J genes are TRBV7-9 and TRBJ2-7; D is possibly TRBD1 or TRBD2 (6 bases each). This CDR3 spans 15 amino acids. V was trimmed by 5 bases and J by 5 bases, leaving 19 bases between them. CDR1 is SEHNR, CDR2 FQNEAQ, per germline (reference sequence).